This is a list of T cell receptor beta chains from one sample in a study of blood T cell repertoires in COVID-19. Method: immunoSEQ multiplex PCR; TCRdb's copy keeps in-frame clones and lacks some. The sample has roughly 260,000 clones; more than 85% are singletons. Sample: peripheral blood. The receptors stem from a person aged 18-35 years with COVID-19, enrolled during active disease. Both conserved end residues are part of each CDR3. Each record gives: J gene, clone size, D gene, V gene, CDR3 protein, CDR3 DNA. A D gene is named only where the DNA matches it firmly. Size is stated for part of the rows, as once, few or many counts, or as a class when the clone is expanded.

>TRBJ1-1|-|TRBD1|TRBV29-1
CSALTGVNTEAFF
TGCAGCGCCCTTACAGGGGTGAACACTGAAGCTTTCTTT
>TRBJ1-6|-|-|TRBV28
CASSLGHSPLHF
TGTGCCAGCAGTTTGGGGCATTCACCCCTCCACTTT
>TRBJ2-1|-|-|TRBV7-8
CASSLLSNEQFF
TGTGCCAGCAGCTTACTTTCCAATGAGCAGTTCTTC
>TRBJ2-5|few|-|TRBV3-1/TRBV3-2
CASSPEHRSQETQYF
TGTGCCAGCAGCCCCGAACACCGCTCCCAAGAGACCCAGTACTTC
>TRBJ1-1|-|-|TRBV12-3/TRBV12-4
CASSLARGTEAFF
TGTGCCAGCAGTTTAGCGCGGGGTACTGAAGCTTTCTTT
>TRBJ2-2|-|TRBD2|TRBV27
CASSLYSVPSGATGELFF
TGTGCCAGCAGCCTATACTCCGTGCCTAGCGGAGCCACCGGGGAGCTGTTTTTT
>TRBJ2-5|-|-|TRBV15
CATSREGRGETQYF
TGTGCCACCAGCAGAGAAGGCAGGGGAGAGACCCAGTACTTC
>TRBJ1-2|-|TRBD1|TRBV5-1
CASSLAGTGENIYGYTF
TGCGCCAGCAGCTTGGCCGGGACAGGGGAGAACATTTATGGCTACACCTTC
>TRBJ2-1|-|-|TRBV9
CASSVANRDRPFF
TGTGCCAGCAGCGTAGCTAATCGGGATCGTCCGTTCTTC
>TRBJ2-2|-|-|TRBV12-3/TRBV12-4
CASSSTVAGELFF
TGTGCCAGCAGTTCGACAGTCGCCGGGGAGCTGTTTTTT
>TRBJ1-4|-|TRBD1|TRBV19
CASSIDPAGGVGNEKLFF
TGTGCCAGTAGTATAGACCCGGCAGGGGGCGTCGGTAATGAAAAACTGTTTTTT
>TRBJ2-5|-|TRBD1|TRBV10-3
CAISESGQGRAFEETQYF
TGTGCCATCAGTGAGTCGGGACAGGGGCGGGCGTTTGAAGAGACCCAGTACTTC
>TRBJ1-1|-|-|TRBV12-5
CASGVRTDTENTEAFF
TGTGCTAGTGGGGTTAGGACAGACACCGAGAACACTGAAGCTTTCTTT
>TRBJ2-7|-|-|TRBV5-1
CASSLFAGPSYEQYF
TGCGCCAGCAGCTTGTTTGCGGGTCCCTCCTACGAGCAGTACTTC
>TRBJ2-5|-|-|TRBV12-3/TRBV12-4
CASSVEETQYF
TGTGCCAGCAGTGTCGAAGAGACCCAGTACTTC
>TRBJ1-2|-|TRBD1|TRBV12-3/TRBV12-4
CANTRGRDGYTF
TGTGCCAACACCAGGGGGCGCGATGGCTACACCTTC
>TRBJ2-7|-|TRBD1|TRBV10-3
CAMREGQGNYEQYF
TGTGCCATGAGAGAGGGACAGGGAAACTACGAGCAGTACTTC
>TRBJ2-7|-|-|TRBV6-5
CASSYSAGYEQYF
TGTGCCAGCAGTTACTCGGCAGGGTACGAGCAGTACTTC
>TRBJ2-7|-|TRBD1|TRBV28
CASSTYRDRAYEQYF
TGTGCCAGCAGTACTTACCGGGACAGGGCCTACGAGCAGTACTTC
>TRBJ1-2|-|-|TRBV5-1
CASSTGGEGGYTF
TGCGCCAGCAGCACCGGGGGGGAAGGCGGCTACACCTTC
>TRBJ2-4|-|TRBD2|TRBV27
CASSNDGTSGIVVAKNIQYF
TGTGCCAGCAGTAACGACGGGACTAGCGGGATCGTTGTAGCCAAAAACATTCAGTACTTC
>TRBJ2-4|-|-|TRBV6-1
CASSESTKNIQYF
TGTGCCAGCAGTGAATCAACCAAAAACATTCAGTACTTC
>TRBJ2-1|-|TRBD2|TRBV10-2
CASSEPTSGSVYNEQFF
TGCGCCAGCAGTGAGCCGACTAGCGGGTCCGTCTACAATGAGCAGTTCTTC
>TRBJ1-3|-|-|TRBV29-1
CSVAGTLGNTIYF
TGCAGCGTTGCCGGGACATTGGGAAACACCATATATTTT
>TRBJ2-4|-|-|TRBV25-1
CASSEYGQFTDIQYF
TGTGCCAGCAGTGAATATGGGCAGTTCACGGACATTCAGTACTTC
>TRBJ2-7|-|-|TRBV3-1/TRBV3-2
CAAGSGTGVVYEQYF
TGTGCCGCCGGTTCCGGGACTGGGGTGGTGTACGAGCAGTACTTC
>TRBJ2-7|-|-|TRBV7-9
CASSSLVSYEQYF
TGTGCCAGCAGCTCACTAGTGTCCTACGAGCAGTACTTC
>TRBJ2-1|-|-|TRBV2
CASISQGMVGEQFF
TGTGCCAGCATAAGCCAGGGGATGGTGGGTGAGCAGTTCTTC
>TRBJ2-3|-|TRBD1|TRBV24-1
CATSETGGYTDTQYF
TGTGCCACCAGTGAAACAGGGGGTTACACAGATACGCAGTATTTT
>TRBJ2-7|-|-|TRBV27
CASSSSTFLEQYF
TGTGCCAGCAGTTCCTCGACTTTCCTCGAGCAGTACTTC
>TRBJ1-1|-|-|TRBV30
CAQKQGNTEAFF
TGTGCCCAAAAACAGGGGAACACTGAAGCTTTCTTT
>TRBJ2-1|-|-|TRBV3-1/TRBV3-2
CASRLNSDEQFF
TGTGCCAGCAGGCTAAATAGCGATGAGCAGTTCTTC
>TRBJ1-1|-|-|TRBV27
CASSQYRVANTEAFF
TGTGCCAGCAGCCAATACAGGGTGGCGAACACTGAAGCTTTCTTT
>TRBJ1-5|-|TRBD1|TRBV19
CASRTTGVVNQPQHF
TGTGCCAGTAGGACAACAGGGGTTGTCAATCAGCCCCAGCATTTT
>TRBJ1-2|-|-|TRBV28
CASSLWENDGYTF
TGTGCCAGCAGTTTATGGGAGAACGATGGCTACACCTTC
>TRBJ1-2|-|-|TRBV28
CASSLDSGVGYGYTF
TGTGCCAGCAGTTTAGATTCAGGGGTCGGCTATGGCTACACCTTC
>TRBJ1-3|-|-|TRBV5-6
CASSLSRNTIYF
TGTGCCAGCAGCTTGAGCCGAAACACCATATATTTT
>TRBJ2-5|-|TRBD1|TRBV9
CASSVDRDRGETQYF
TGTGCCAGCAGCGTAGATCGGGACAGGGGGGAGACCCAGTACTTC
>TRBJ2-5|-|TRBD2|TRBV3-1/TRBV3-2
CASSKTSGPETQYF
TGTGCCAGCAGCAAGACTAGCGGGCCAGAGACCCAGTACTTC
>TRBJ2-2|-|TRBD2|TRBV7-6
CASSTPSGRPNTGELFF
TGTGCCAGCAGTACACCTAGCGGGAGACCGAACACCGGGGAGCTGTTTTTT
>TRBJ2-1|-|TRBD2|TRBV7-9
CASSLFSGRVLTEQFF
TGTGCCAGCAGCTTGTTTAGCGGGAGGGTGCTTACTGAGCAGTTCTTC
>TRBJ2-3|-|-|TRBV18
CASSPGHGTDTQYF
TGTGCCAGCTCACCGGGACACGGAACAGATACGCAGTATTTT
>TRBJ2-5|once|TRBD1|TRBV5-8
CASSLEQGKETQYF
TGTGCCAGCAGCTTGGAACAGGGGAAAGAGACCCAGTACTTC
>TRBJ2-7|-|TRBD1|TRBV4-1
CASSHTPGQGSYEQYF
TGCGCCAGCAGCCACACACCGGGACAGGGCTCCTACGAGCAGTACTTC
>TRBJ2-1|once|TRBD2|TRBV7-8
CASSLRTSGNNEQFF
TGTGCCAGCAGCTTAAGGACTAGCGGAAACAATGAGCAGTTCTTC
>TRBJ2-7|once|TRBD1|TRBV19
CASNPTGTDNSYEQYF
TGTGCCAGTAACCCAACCGGGACAGATAACTCCTACGAGCAGTACTTC